Included here is one T cell receptor beta chain sequence, with context. Clones were read by immunoSEQ multiplex PCR, and TCRdb kept only the in-frame ones, dropping some. The sample records more than 50,000 clones, almost 85% being singletons. The record originates from a study of control samples from healthy donors and cancer patients. The sequencing input was blood. This TCR was recovered from a man aged 40-49 years in good health.

The CDR3 protein is CASSDPGQGNEQFF. The CDR3 nucleotides read TGTGCCAGCAGTGACCCGGGACAGGGGAATGAGCAGTTCTTC. The rearrangement links TRBV6-4 to TRBJ2-1; 10 bases are shared with TRBD1. CDR1 MRHNA and CDR2 SNTAGT come from the germline V gene. V shed 2 bases, J shed 7 bases, and the junction held 2 bases outside the gene matches. The CDR3 sequence is 14 residues long.